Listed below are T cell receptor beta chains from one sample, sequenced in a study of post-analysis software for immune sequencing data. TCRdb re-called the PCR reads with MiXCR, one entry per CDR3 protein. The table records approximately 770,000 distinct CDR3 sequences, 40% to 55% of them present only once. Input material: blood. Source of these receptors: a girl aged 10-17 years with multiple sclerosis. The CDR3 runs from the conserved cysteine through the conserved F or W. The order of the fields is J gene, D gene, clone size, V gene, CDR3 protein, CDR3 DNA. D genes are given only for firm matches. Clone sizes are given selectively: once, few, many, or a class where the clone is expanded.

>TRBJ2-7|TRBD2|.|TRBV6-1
CASTGLAGGSEQYF
TGTGCCAGCACCGGACTAGCGGGAGGGAGTGAGCAGTACTTC
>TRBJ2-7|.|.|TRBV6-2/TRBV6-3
CASSYEFYEQYF
TGTGCCAGCAGTTACGAGTTCTACGAGCAGTACTTC
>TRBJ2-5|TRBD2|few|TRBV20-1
CSAYIAGGKGEQYF
TGCAGTGCTTATATAGCGGGAGGGAAAGGGGAGCAGTACTTC
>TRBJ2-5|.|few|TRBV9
CASSVGGTLGTQYF
TGTGCCAGCAGCGTAGGTGGGACCCTAGGGACCCAGTACTTC
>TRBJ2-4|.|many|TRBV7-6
CASSSGTGSWKQYF
TGTGCCAGCAGCTCCGGGACTGGGTCCTGGAAGCAGTACTTC
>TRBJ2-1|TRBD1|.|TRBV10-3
CAISDRDRGHNEQFF
TGTGCCATCAGTGACCGGGACAGGGGACACAATGAGCAGTTCTTC
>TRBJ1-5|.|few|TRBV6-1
CASSGDHNQPQHF
TGTGCCAGCAGTGGGGATCACAATCAGCCCCAGCATTTT
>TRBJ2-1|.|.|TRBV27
CASSLLAGLTYNEQFF
TGTGCCAGCAGTTTATTGGCAGGGCTAACCTACAATGAGCAGTTCTTC
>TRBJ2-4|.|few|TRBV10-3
CAISESGRKNIQYF
TGTGCCATCAGTGAATCGGGCAGGAAAAACATTCAGTACTTC
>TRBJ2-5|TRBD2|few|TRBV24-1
CATSDGLAGGLQETQYF
TGTGCCACCAGTGATGGGTTAGCGGGAGGACTCCAAGAGACCCAGTACTTC
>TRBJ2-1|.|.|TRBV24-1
CATSVSGRLGSNEQFF
TGTGCCACCAGTGTCTCGGGAAGACTAGGGTCCAATGAGCAGTTCTTC
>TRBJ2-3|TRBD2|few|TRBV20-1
CSALLAGSTDTQYF
TGCAGTGCACTACTAGCGGGATCCACAGATACGCAGTATTTT
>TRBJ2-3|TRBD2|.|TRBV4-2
CASSQELLAGVPDTQYF
TGTGCCAGCAGCCAAGAGCTCCTAGCGGGAGTTCCAGATACGCAGTATTTT
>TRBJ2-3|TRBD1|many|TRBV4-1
CASSPGTGSTDTQYF
TGCGCCAGCAGCCCAGGGACAGGGAGCACAGATACGCAGTATTTT
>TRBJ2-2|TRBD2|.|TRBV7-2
CASSRLAETGELFF
TGTGCCAGCAGCAGACTAGCGGAGACCGGGGAGCTGTTTTTT
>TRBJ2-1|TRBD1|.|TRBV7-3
CASSLGGQKGQFF
TGTGCCAGCAGCTTAGGGGGACAGAAGGGGCAGTTCTTC
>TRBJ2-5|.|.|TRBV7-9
CASSLGWGSQETQYF
TGTGCCAGCAGCTTAGGGTGGGGAAGTCAAGAGACCCAGTACTTC
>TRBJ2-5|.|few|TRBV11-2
CASSFVSAVQETQYF
TGTGCCAGCAGCTTTGTAAGCGCCGTCCAAGAGACCCAGTACTTC